The text below deals with one T cell receptor beta chain. This CDR3 is built from 15 residues. Germline CDR1 and CDR2: LGHNA and YNFKEQ. V was trimmed by 1 base and J by 7 bases, leaving 13 bases between them. This specimen comes from a study of blood T cells in healthy people across ages. Then a second PCR, running roughly 7 to 11 cycles, was carried out with a sample-barcoded 5' primer and a J-beta primer mix. A single record per CDR3 protein comes from TCRdb applying MiXCR to the 5' RACE reads. In the table there are about a million distinct CDR3 sequences, roughly 50% of which are singletons. The origin of this receptor is a man between 25 and 39 years old in good health. The J gene is TRBJ2-2, the V gene TRBV4-2; a possible D gene is TRBD2 (5 bases). Sequences were obtained from blood. The CDR3 spells CASSQVGSEGGELFF. As DNA, the CDR3 is TGTGCCAGCAGCCAAGTAGGTAGCGAAGGCGGGGAGCTGTTTTTT.